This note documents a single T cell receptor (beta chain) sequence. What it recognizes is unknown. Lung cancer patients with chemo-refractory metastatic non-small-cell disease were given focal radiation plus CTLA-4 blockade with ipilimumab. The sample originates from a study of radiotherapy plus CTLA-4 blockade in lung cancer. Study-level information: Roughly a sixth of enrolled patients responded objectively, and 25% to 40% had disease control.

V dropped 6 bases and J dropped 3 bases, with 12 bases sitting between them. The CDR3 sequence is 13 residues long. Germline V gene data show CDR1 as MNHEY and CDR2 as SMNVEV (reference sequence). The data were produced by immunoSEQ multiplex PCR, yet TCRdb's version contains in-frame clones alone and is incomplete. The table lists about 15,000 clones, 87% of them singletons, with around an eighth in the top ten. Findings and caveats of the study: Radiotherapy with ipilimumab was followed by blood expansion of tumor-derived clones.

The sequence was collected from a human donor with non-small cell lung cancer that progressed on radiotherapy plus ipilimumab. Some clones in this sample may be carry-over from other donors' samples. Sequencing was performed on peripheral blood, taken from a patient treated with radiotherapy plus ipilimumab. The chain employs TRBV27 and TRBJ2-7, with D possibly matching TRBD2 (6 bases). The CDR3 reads CASSLLSGYEQYF. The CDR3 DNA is TGTGCCAGCAGCCTCCTTAGCGGCTACGAGCAGTACTTC.